These T cell receptor beta chains were read from a single sample in a study of CD8+ T cells in alopecia areata. TCRdb's table, derived via immunoSEQ multiplex PCR, lists solely in-frame clones and lacks some. The sample lists some 110,000 clones; less than 75% were seen once. Specimen: CD8+ T cells sorted from blood, collected at week 4, from a patient treated with tofacitinib. These receptors originate from a human donor with alopecia areata. Both conserved end residues are part of each CDR3. D genes are given only for firm matches. Clone size appears in some rows only: once, few, many, or a class for an expanded clone.

abundance	d_gene	v_gene	j_gene	CDR3aa	CDR3nt
few	TRBD1	TRBV10-3	TRBJ2-1	CASRTGGNEQFF	TGTGCCTCGAGGACAGGGGGAAATGAGCAGTTCTTC
few	-	TRBV5-1	TRBJ1-5	CASSWEGNQPQHF	TGCGCCAGCAGCTGGGAGGGCAATCAGCCCCAGCATTTT
-	-	TRBV29-1	TRBJ2-1	CSVEGGDPMRFF	TGCAGCGTTGAAGGAGGGGACCCGATGCGGTTCTTC
-	-	TRBV30	TRBJ2-3	CAWSFGGGRTDTQYF	TGTGCCTGGAGCTTCGGAGGGGGCCGGACAGATACGCAGTATTTT
-	-	TRBV19	TRBJ1-1	CASSIAVSTARRSPEAFF	TGTGCCAGTAGTATAGCGGTTTCGACAGCCCGAAGGTCCCCTGAAGCTTTCTTT
few	-	TRBV30	TRBJ1-1	CAWSVSSYEAFF	TGTGCCTGGAGTGTGTCCAGTTACGAAGCTTTCTTT
-	TRBD2	TRBV7-9	TRBJ2-5	CASSETGLAGATQYF	TGTGCCAGCAGCGAAACGGGACTAGCGGGTGCGACCCAGTACTTC
once	-	TRBV12-5	TRBJ1-1	CASSQGYTEAFF	TGTGCTAGTAGCCAGGGGTACACTGAAGCTTTCTTT
-	TRBD1	TRBV4-2	TRBJ1-1	CASSQDEGTGNTEAFF	TGTGCCAGCAGCCAAGATGAGGGGACAGGGAACACTGAAGCTTTCTTT
-	-	TRBV25-1	TRBJ2-7	CASSDAGESYEQYF	TGTGCCAGCAGTGATGCCGGGGAGTCCTACGAGCAGTACTTC
few	TRBD1	TRBV27	TRBJ2-7	CASSRSLDRDLLSEQYF	TGTGCCAGCAGCCGATCCCTGGACAGGGACCTCTTGAGTGAGCAGTACTTC
-	-	TRBV29-1	TRBJ1-2	CSVDGTASGYGYTF	TGCAGCGTTGATGGGACGGCCAGCGGCTATGGCTACACCTTC
-	-	TRBV7-9	TRBJ2-3	CASSLAPDSPFPTDTQYF	TGTGCCAGCAGCTTAGCCCCGGACAGCCCATTCCCCACAGATACGCAGTATTTT
-	TRBD1	TRBV9	TRBJ1-2	CASSVAADRLAGYTF	TGTGCCAGCAGCGTAGCGGCGGACAGGTTGGCTGGCTACACCTTC
-	-	TRBV7-9	TRBJ1-2	CASSLANYGYTF	TGTGCCAGCAGCTTAGCTAACTATGGCTACACCTTC
-	-	TRBV11-2	TRBJ2-3	CASSLEFRLADTQYF	TGTGCCAGCAGCTTAGAGTTTCGGCTGGCAGATACGCAGTATTTT
-	-	TRBV9	TRBJ1-5	CASSEGSGTLYNQPQHF	TGTGCCAGCAGCGAGGGCTCCGGGACCCTTTACAATCAGCCCCAGCATTTT
-	-	TRBV30	TRBJ2-1	CAWRARVYNEQFF	TGTGCCTGGAGGGCCCGGGTTTACAATGAGCAGTTCTTC
-	-	TRBV5-4	TRBJ1-1	CASSLARSEAFF	TGTGCCAGCAGCTTGGCCAGGTCTGAAGCTTTCTTT
-	TRBD2	TRBV29-1	TRBJ2-5	CSVTGLAGRQETQYF	TGCAGCGTTACCGGACTAGCGGGGAGACAAGAGACCCAGTACTTC
once	-	TRBV4-1	TRBJ2-2	CASSPQWGTGELFF	TGCGCCAGCAGCCCTCAGTGGGGCACCGGGGAGCTGTTTTTT
-	-	TRBV30	TRBJ1-2	CAWSVPAGGNLFYGYTF	TGTGCCTGGAGTGTCCCGGCGGGGGGTAACCTTTTCTATGGCTACACCTTC
-	-	TRBV27	TRBJ2-7	CASSPDGIYEQYF	TGTGCCAGCAGTCCCGACGGGATCTACGAGCAGTACTTC
few	-	TRBV6-1	TRBJ1-2	CASRQQGGYTF	TGTGCCAGCAGGCAGCAAGGAGGCTACACCTTC
few	-	TRBV5-1	TRBJ1-1	CASSSDSREAFF	TGCGCCAGCAGCTCGGACAGCCGTGAAGCTTTCTTT
few	-	TRBV7-3	TRBJ1-1	CASSPLIGRRNTEAFF	TGTGCCAGCAGCCCCCTAATAGGACGACGGAACACTGAAGCTTTCTTT
-	-	TRBV29-1	TRBJ1-1	CSATLPAPGESTEAFF	TGCAGCGCCACCCTCCCAGCCCCGGGGGAGAGCACTGAAGCTTTCTTT